This TCR beta chain stems from a study of identical twins (dated by TCRdb to 2016 to 2018). Regarding the complete study: The study deep-sequenced TCR alpha and beta repertoires from monozygotic twins, unrelated adults of various ages and cord blood to test whether fetal clonotypes persist. To rule out contamination, the twin experiments were replicated at different times with different library preparation protocols.

This clonotype was observed many times. There is no known antigen for this receptor. The sample holds no much larger clone one base away, and base qualities are not on file. Every donor was a healthy Caucasian. Three pairs of female monozygotic twins, all aged about 18 to 30 years, were included in the twin cohort. Positive isolation kits from Invitrogen were used to isolate CD4+ and CD8+ T cell populations. Summary of the overall study and its limitations: Zero-insertion analyses could be partly confounded by invariant T cells such as MAIT and iNKT, though diverse VJ usage argued against such confounding for most clonotypes. Fewer insertions were carried by abundant cord blood beta clonotypes, a similar but weaker trend appeared in young adult naive repertoires, and no such trend appeared in memory repertoires. A weaker excess of twin sharing was found in beta out-of-frame sequences because the signal-to-noise ratio was lowered by fewer shared sequences. Because the same donors could not be followed over many years, conclusions were based on cross-sectional statistical analysis. In monozygotic twins, recombination models systematically underestimated out-of-frame TCR alpha sharing, but the models matched the sharing seen between unrelated individuals. Out-of-frame TCR alpha sequences shared between twins showed an excess of low generation-probability sequences compared with coincidental sharing between unrelated individuals.

CDR3 length: 13 amino acids, cysteine to phenylalanine. Only the CDR3 DNA is retained, 39 bases long and in frame from the first base. CDR1 SGHRS and CDR2 YFSETQ were looked up in the germline V gene. V drops 1 base and J drops 3 bases, leaving 7 bases in between. Libraries came from 5' RACE. For sequencing, an Illumina HiSeq 2000 was employed. Template switching added a universal primer binding site, and the final cDNA carried a unique molecular identifier that allowed TCR cDNA molecules to be counted accurately. Specific primers in the conserved constant-segment region were used to synthesize first-strand cDNA for TCR alpha and beta chains. Each cDNA library was double barcoded, with a SMART-Mk sample barcode plus Illumina barcodes, to control for contamination. TruSeq adapter sequences, together with Illumina sample barcodes, were added in two successive PCR steps. The TCR alpha and beta cDNA libraries were sequenced on the Illumina HiSeq platform using custom primers. Under the source paper's analysis protocol: MiGEC was used to process raw reads and extract unique molecular identifiers, and MiXCR was used to find CDR3 positions. For each individual, recombination models were inferred using an EM algorithm with the repgenHMM and IGoR tools. Shared clonotype analysis was performed with the tcR package in R, normalizing sharing by the product of cloneset sizes. To study raw recombination without the effects of thymic and clonal selection, out-of-frame nonproductive sequences were analyzed. In-frame beta chains were kept once TCRdb had trimmed the public reads at Q25 with fastp and called clones with MiXCR. Every entry covers one CDR3 protein and lists the most common genes and DNA from its rows. V and J calls and clone size were set by TCRdb, not the authors. This sample comprises 500,000 to 600,000 distinct CDR3 sequences, about 20% of them detected only once. 0.91% of the sample is in the top ten clones.

The same sample was also studied in work on T cells expressing NK-cell markers. Reported in the second study: TCR beta-chain repertoires were profiled in sorted CD3+CD56+NKG2C+, CD3+CD56+NKG2C- and CD3+CD56-NKG2C+ T-cell subsets from about 8 donors. Of the eight sequenced donors, seven were found to be HCMV-seropositive and one was found to be HCMV-seronegative. To restrict sorting to alphabetaTCR-expressing T cells, an anti-gammadeltaTCR antibody was added in several experiments. In 5 to 7 donors, the dominant CD3+CD56+NKG2C+ clonotypes were found to rank among the top 10 CD8+ clonotypes and to make up about 1.0-8% of CD8+ T cells. Those dominant clonotypes were again the most abundant among CD3+CD56-NKG2C+ cells in a few donors, at roughly 28.3-60.1%. Whether the expanded NKG2C-expressing T cell clones were specific for HCMV antigens remained unclear. The eight sequenced donors were randomly selected healthy volunteers, three men and five women. To determine HCMV serostatus, a commercial ELISA kit was used to detect HCMV-specific IgG in serum. MIGEC was used to demultiplex reads and group the reads by UMI, and MiTCR was used to assemble and quantify clonotypes. To remove erroneous sequences, TCR cDNA sequences were retained only when supported by two or more reads. The tcR package was used for downstream repertoire analysis, and clonotypes were matched across fractions by CDR3 nucleotide sequence plus V segment. VDJmatch was used to annotate antigen specificity against VDJdb, with one amino acid substitution allowed in CDR3.

The V and J genes are TRBV5-1 and TRBJ2-5; TRBD1 could be the D gene, as 6 bases match. The receptor was derived from a woman aged 18-29 years in good health. Sequenced input: CD4+ T cells sorted from blood. The CDR3 is CASSLPGEETQYF. The DNA reads TGCGCCAGCAGCTTGCCAGGGGAAGAGACCCAGTACTTC.